Presented here are 4 T cell receptor beta chains from one specimen sequenced in a study of shared clonotypes between healthy human individuals. Method: immunoSEQ multiplex PCR; TCRdb's copy keeps in-frame clones and lacks some. Here the sample spans approximately 620,000 clones, roughly 97% being singletons. Sequenced sample: naive CD4+ T cells sorted from blood. Described subset: CD45RA+ positively selected. The receptors originated from a woman aged 30 to 39 in good health.

V gene TRBV5-1 combines with J gene TRBJ2-5; 8 bases agree with TRBD2. This CDR3 contains 15 residues. Germline loops: CDR1 SGHRS, CDR2 YFSETQ. V lost 0 bases and J lost 2; bases outside the gene matches: 3. CDR3: CASSLGSGTQETQYF. The CDR3 nucleotides read TGCGCCAGCAGCTTGGGTAGCGGGACTCAAGAGACCCAGTACTTC.

J is TRBJ1-5 and V is TRBV4-2; D gene unclear. Germline CDR1 and CDR2: LGHNA and YNFKEQ. The V and J ends lost 0 bases and 4 bases respectively, with 7 bases between them. The CDR3 has 14 amino acids. The CDR3 nucleotides read TGTGCCAGCAGCCAAGAGGCAGAAAATCAGCCCCAGCATTTT. It codes for CASSQEAENQPQHF.

This chain links TRBV6-1 with TRBJ2-7, with D tentatively TRBD2 (6 bases). Germline CDR1 reads MNHNS; CDR2 reads SASEGT. V gave up 3 bases and J gave up 4 bases, with 10 bases separating them. CDR3 length: 13 residues. Here the CDR3 reads CASSERDGYEQYF. The CDR3 DNA is TGTGCCAGCAGTGAGCGGGATGGGTACGAGCAGTACTTC.

The chain uses TRBV18 and TRBJ1-1; D might be TRBD1 (5 bases). The CDR3 is made up of 14 amino acids. Germline V gene data show CDR1 as KGHSH and CDR2 as LQKENI. Deletions cut 3 bases from V and 3 bases from J, with 11 bases between. CDR3 sequence reads: CASSPLTGDTEAFF. Written as DNA, the CDR3 is TGTGCCAGCTCACCCTTGACGGGGGACACTGAAGCTTTCTTT.